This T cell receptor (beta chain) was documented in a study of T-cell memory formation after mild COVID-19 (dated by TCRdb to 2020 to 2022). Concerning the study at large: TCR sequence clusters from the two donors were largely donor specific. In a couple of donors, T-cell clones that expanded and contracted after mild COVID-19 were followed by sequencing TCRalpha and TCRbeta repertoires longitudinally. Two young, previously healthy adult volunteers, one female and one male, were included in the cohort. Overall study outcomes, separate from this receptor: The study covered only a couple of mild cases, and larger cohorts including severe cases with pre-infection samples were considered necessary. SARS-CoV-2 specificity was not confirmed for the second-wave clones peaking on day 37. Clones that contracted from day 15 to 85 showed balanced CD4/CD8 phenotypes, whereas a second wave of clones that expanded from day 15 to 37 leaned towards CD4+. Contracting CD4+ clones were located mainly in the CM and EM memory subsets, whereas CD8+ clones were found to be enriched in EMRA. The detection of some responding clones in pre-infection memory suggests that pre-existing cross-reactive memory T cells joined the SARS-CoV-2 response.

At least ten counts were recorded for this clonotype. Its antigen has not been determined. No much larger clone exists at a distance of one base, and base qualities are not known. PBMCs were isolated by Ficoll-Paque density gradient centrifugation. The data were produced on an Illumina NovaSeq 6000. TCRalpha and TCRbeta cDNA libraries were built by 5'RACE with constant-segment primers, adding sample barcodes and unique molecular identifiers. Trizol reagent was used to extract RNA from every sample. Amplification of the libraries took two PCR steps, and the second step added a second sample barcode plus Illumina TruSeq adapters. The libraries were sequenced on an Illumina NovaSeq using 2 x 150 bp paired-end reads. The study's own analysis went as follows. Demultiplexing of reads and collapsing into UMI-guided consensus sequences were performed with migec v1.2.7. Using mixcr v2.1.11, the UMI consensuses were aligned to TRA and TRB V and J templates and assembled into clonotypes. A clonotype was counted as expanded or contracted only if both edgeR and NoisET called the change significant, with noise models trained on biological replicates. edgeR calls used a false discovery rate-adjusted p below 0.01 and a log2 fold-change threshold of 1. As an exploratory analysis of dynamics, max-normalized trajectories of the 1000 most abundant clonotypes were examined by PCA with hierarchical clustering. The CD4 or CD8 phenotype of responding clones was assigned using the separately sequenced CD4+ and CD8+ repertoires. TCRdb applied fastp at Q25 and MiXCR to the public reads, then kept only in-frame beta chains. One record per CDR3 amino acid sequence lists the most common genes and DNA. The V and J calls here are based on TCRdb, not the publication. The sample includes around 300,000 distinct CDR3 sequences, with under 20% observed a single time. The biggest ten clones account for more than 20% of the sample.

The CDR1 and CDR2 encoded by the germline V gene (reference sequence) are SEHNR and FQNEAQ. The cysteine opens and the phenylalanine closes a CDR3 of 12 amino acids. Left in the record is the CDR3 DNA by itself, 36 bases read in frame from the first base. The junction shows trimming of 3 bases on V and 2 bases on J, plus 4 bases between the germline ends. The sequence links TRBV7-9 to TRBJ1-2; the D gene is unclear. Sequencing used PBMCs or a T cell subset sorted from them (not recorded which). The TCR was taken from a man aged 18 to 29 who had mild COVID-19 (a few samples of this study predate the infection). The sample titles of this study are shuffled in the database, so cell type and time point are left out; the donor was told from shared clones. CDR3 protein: CASSFPNYGYTF. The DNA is TGTGCCAGCAGCTTCCCAAACTATGGCTACACCTTC.